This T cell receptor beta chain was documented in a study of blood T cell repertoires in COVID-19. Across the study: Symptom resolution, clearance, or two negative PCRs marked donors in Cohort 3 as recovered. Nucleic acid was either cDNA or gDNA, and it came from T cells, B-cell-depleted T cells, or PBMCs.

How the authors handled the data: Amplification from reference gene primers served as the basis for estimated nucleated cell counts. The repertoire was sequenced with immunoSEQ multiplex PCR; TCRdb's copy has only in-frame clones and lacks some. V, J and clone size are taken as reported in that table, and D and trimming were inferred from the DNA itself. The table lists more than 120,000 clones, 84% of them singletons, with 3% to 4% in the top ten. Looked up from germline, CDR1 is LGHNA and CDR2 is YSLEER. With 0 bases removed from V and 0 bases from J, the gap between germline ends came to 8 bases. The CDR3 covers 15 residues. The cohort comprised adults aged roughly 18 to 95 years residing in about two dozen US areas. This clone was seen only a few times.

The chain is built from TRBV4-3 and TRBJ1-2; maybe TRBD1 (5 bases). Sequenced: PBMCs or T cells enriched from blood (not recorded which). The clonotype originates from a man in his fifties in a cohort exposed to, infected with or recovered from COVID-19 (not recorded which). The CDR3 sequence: CASSQDRGANYGYTF. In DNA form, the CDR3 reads TGCGCCAGCAGCCAAGATCGGGGGGCTAACTATGGCTACACCTTC.